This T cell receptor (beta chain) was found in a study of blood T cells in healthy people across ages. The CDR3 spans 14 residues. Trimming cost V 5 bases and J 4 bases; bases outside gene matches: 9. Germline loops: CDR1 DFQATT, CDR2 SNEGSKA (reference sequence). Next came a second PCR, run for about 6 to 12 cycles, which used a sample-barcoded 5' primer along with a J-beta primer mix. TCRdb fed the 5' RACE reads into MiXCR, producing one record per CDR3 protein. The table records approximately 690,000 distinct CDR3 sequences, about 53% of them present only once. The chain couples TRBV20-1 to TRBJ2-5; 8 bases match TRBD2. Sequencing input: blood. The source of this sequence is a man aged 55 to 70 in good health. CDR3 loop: CSAFPPSGGETQYF. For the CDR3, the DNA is TGCAGTGCTTTCCCGCCAAGCGGGGGAGAGACCCAGTACTTC.